This paragraph covers one T cell receptor (beta chain) sequence. As yet, its antigen is unknown. The authors reverse transcribed all of the isolated RNA, so sequencing captured expressed TCRB transcripts. The study sequenced naive, central memory and regulatory T cell samples to an average of around 3.5 million reads. Produced via immunoSEQ multiplex PCR; TCRdb's table is partial and in-frame only. This table holds some 300,000 clones, 8% found once. The data were obtained in a study of beta chain features in type 1 diabetes. The CDR3 is made up of 11 amino acids. The germline V gene encodes CDR1 MNHNY and CDR2 SVGAGI (reference sequence). V was pared by 7 bases and J by 5 bases, with 8 bases between. Study conclusions and caveats: Cells expressing TCR highly could be over-represented by cDNA sequencing. When VDJ junctions were examined, type 1 diabetes patients showed fewer insertions and more deletions. Shorter TCRB CDR3s, moderately but significantly so, marked every one of the four CD4+ subsets in Type 1 diabetes patients.

What was sequenced was central memory CD4+ T cells from blood. The sequence derives from a woman aged 18-29 years in good health. The chain carries TRBV6-6 and TRBJ1-1; D is uncertain. The CDR3 DNA follows: TGTGCCAGCAATATCCGGACTGAAGCTTTCTTT. Translating gives CASNIRTEAFF.